The T cell receptor beta chain described here comes from a study of blood T cell repertoires in COVID-19. Background on the study: COVID-19 samples from acute and convalescent phases originated in the United States, Italy and Spain. T cells, B-cell-depleted T cells, or PBMCs provided the cDNA or gDNA that served as material.

Generated by immunoSEQ multiplex PCR, the TCRdb table keeps only in-frame clones and is missing some. The sample records 79,000 or so clones, 75% to 90% being singletons. The V end was cut by 3 bases, the J end by 0 bases, with 14 bases between. The CDR3 is 16 residues long. Germline CDR1 reads KGHDR; CDR2 reads SFDVKD. V is TRBV24-1 and J is TRBJ2-7, with a weak D call TRBD1 (6 bases). This clonotype originated in a human donor in a cohort sampled during active COVID-19. Sequenced sample: peripheral blood. The chain's CDR3 is CATSDPRGSTSYEQYF. CDR3 sequence (DNA): TGTGCCACCAGTGATCCCAGGGGTTCCACCTCCTACGAGCAGTACTTC.